This record looks at one TCR beta chain sequence and its context. Trimming removed 5 bases from V and 0 bases from J, with 14 bases in between. This CDR3 region has 16 residues. CDR1 and CDR2 (germline): MNHEY, SMNVEV (reference sequence). Sequencing was performed with immunoSEQ multiplex PCR; in TCRdb, only in-frame clones are kept and a portion is missing. This sample yields about 49,000 clones, of which about 76% are seen a single time; about a fifth belongs to the top ten. It was during active infection that Seattle patients were enrolled and then longitudinally followed. The entry originates in a study of blood T cell repertoires in COVID-19. Across the study: Sample material is recorded as cDNA or gDNA derived from T cells, B-cell-depleted T cells, or PBMCs.

The gene calls are TRBV27 and TRBJ2-1; D is perhaps TRBD1 (6 bases). This clonotype was sampled from an elderly woman with COVID-19, enrolled during active disease. The source material was peripheral blood. CDR3 sequence (DNA): TGTGCCAGCAGTACCCACAGGGCCAGCTCCTACAATGAGCAGTTCTTC. It encodes CASSTHRASSYNEQFF.